The 11 T cell receptor beta chains in this list originate from one sample, sequenced in a study of CD8 T cells in ankylosing spondylitis. TCRdb reanalysed the 5' RACE reads using MiXCR and keeps one entry per CDR3 protein. The table shows approximately 540,000 distinct CDR3 sequences, with 9.5% to 15% occurring only once. The antigens of these receptors remain unknown. Overall study findings and caveats: Seemingly distinctive of ankylosing spondylitis blood was a TCR beta motif formed by eight highly homologous variants.

Sequenced input: blood, either unsorted or a sorted T cell fraction (not recorded which). These receptors originate from a male donor with ankylosing spondylitis.

In its sample, this clonotype was seen a few times. V is TRBV7-2 and J is TRBJ2-7; 9 bases are shared with TRBD1. V gave up 5 bases and J gave up 3 bases; unmatched junction bases: 5. CDR1 and CDR2 from the germline V gene are SGHTA and FQGNSA. This CDR3 is 14 amino acids long. The CDR3 DNA reads as TGTGCCAGCAGCGCACGACAGGGGGACTACGAGCAGTACTTC. This translates into CASSARQGDYEQYF.

There are a few counts of this clonotype. This chain joins TRBV3-1 and TRBJ2-1; TRBD1 agrees at 8 bases. V dropped 2 bases and J dropped 8; count of bases not matched to a gene: 5. The germline CDR1 and CDR2 sequences are LGHDT and YNNKEL (reference sequence). The CDR3 is 14 residues long. This CDR3 is CASSQLDRADEQFF. The CDR3 nucleotides are TGTGCCAGCAGCCAACTGGACAGGGCAGATGAGCAGTTCTTC.

This chain links TRBV5-1 with TRBJ2-3; 9 positions agree with TRBD1. The CDR3 sequence is 15 residues long. After removal of 1 base from V and 2 bases from J, the junction contained 2 bases not matched to a gene. From germline, CDR1 is SGHRS and CDR2 YFSETQ. This CDR3 reads CASSLRDRATDTQYF. CDR3 DNA sequence: TGCGCCAGCAGCTTGCGGGACAGGGCCACAGATACGCAGTATTTT. Full variable domain (rest looked up from reference TRBV5-1 and TRBJ2-3): KAGVTQTPRYLIKTRGQQVTLSCSPISGHRSVSWYQQTPGQGLQFLFEYFSETQRNKGNFPGRFSGRQFSNSRSEMNVSTLELGDSALYLCASSLRDRATDTQYFGPGTRLTVL.

This sequence joins TRBV20-1 and TRBJ1-1, with D unresolved. This CDR3 is 12 amino acids long. The germline V gene encodes CDR1 DFQATT and CDR2 SNEGSKA (reference sequence). V was clipped by 1 base and J by 5 bases, with 8 bases between them. CDR3 nucleotides: TGCAGTGCTAGAGCTGGTGAAACTGAAGCTTTCTTT. Its protein product is CSARAGETEAFF.

This clonotype was observed many times. This chain links TRBV20-1 with TRBJ1-2; D remains ambiguous. The CDR3 contains 11 residues. Germline V CDR1 and CDR2: DFQATT, SNEGSKA (reference sequence). The ends were cut back, 2 bases at V and 8 bases at J, with 9 bases in the middle. The CDR3, as DNA: TGCAGTGCTAGATGGTCTGGGGGCTACACCTTC. Its translation is CSARWSGGYTF.

This chain connects TRBV5-1 to TRBJ2-1; 9 nucleotides line up with TRBD2. CDR1 SGHRS and CDR2 YFSETQ come from the germline V gene. V was clipped by 0 bases and J by 8 bases; unmatched bases: 6. The CDR3 has 15 residues. CDR3 sequence: CASSLEGSGSYEQFF. In DNA, the CDR3 is TGCGCCAGCAGCTTGGAGGGTAGCGGGAGCTATGAGCAGTTCTTC.

This chain joins TRBV7-2 and TRBJ2-1; the match to TRBD2 covers 7 bases. This CDR3 has 19 residues. The trim removed 0 bases at V and 0 bases at J, leaving 11 bases unmatched. Looked up from germline, CDR1 is SGHTA and CDR2 is FQGNSA. The chain's CDR3 is CASSLAPTSVRSSYNEQFF. The CDR3 DNA follows: TGTGCCAGCAGCTTAGCGCCTACTAGCGTCCGTAGCTCCTACAATGAGCAGTTCTTC.

The rearrangement links TRBV14 to TRBJ2-4; maybe TRBD2 (6 bases). The CDR3 is 15 residues long. Germline CDR1 is SGHDN and CDR2 is FVKESK. With 1 base removed from V and 3 bases from J, the gap between germline ends came to 10 bases. This CDR3 reads CASSQVRGLKNIQYF. DNA of the CDR3: TGTGCCAGCAGCCAAGTCCGGGGACTCAAAAACATTCAGTACTTC.

As DNA, the CDR3 is TGTGCCAGCAGCAAAGTTAATTTCGGGGTTGGCGGGAGCGGCTCCTACGAGCAGTACGTC. As protein: CASSKVNFGVGGSGSYEQYV. J is TRBJ2-7 and V is TRBV21-1; the D call TRBD2 from the table was never checked on the DNA. TRBV21-1 is labeled a pseudogene. The length of the CDR3 is 20 residues.

This clonotype has only a few counts. The chain's CDR3 is CSAPSWGNTGELFF. The DNA for the CDR3 is TGCAGTGCTCCCTCCTGGGGGAACACCGGGGAGCTGTTTTTT. The rearrangement joins TRBV20-1 to TRBJ2-2; D unresolved. CDR3 length: 14 amino acids. The germline V and J ends were trimmed by 5 bases and 1 base, with 11 bases remaining between them. Germline loops: CDR1 DFQATT, CDR2 SNEGSKA (reference sequence).

The genes are TRBV20-1 and TRBJ1-5; TRBD1 aligns across 7 bases. Germline values: CDR1 DFQATT, CDR2 SNEGSKA (reference sequence). After removal of 0 bases from V and 5 bases from J, the junction contained 1 base not matched to a gene. CDR3 length: 13 amino acids. CDR3 DNA sequence: TGCAGTGCTAGAGAGACAGGGCATCAGCCCCAGCATTTT. The encoded protein is CSARETGHQPQHF.